This is a list of T cell receptor beta chains from one sample in a study of cytomegalovirus exposure and HLA in healthy donors. The assay was immunoSEQ multiplex PCR, and TCRdb's table has in-frame clones only and misses some. The table shows over 100,000 clones, with roughly 80% occurring only once. Sequenced material: PBMCs. Receptor source: a man younger than 40 in good health and CMV-seropositive. Both conserved end residues are part of each CDR3. A D gene is named only where the DNA matches it firmly. Clone size is shown for a subset of rows, as once, few, many or a class of expanded clone.

v_call	clone_size	d_call	j_call	cdr3_nt	cdr3_aa
TRBV6-1	-	TRBD2	TRBJ2-1	TGTGCCAGCAAAGTTAGCGGGAGGGCCGGAGAGCAGTTCTTC	CASKVSGRAGEQFF
TRBV9	-	TRBD1	TRBJ2-3	TGTGCCAGCAGCGTAGCCTTGGGACAGCACAGCACAGATACGCAGTATTTT	CASSVALGQHSTDTQYF
TRBV4-1	-	-	TRBJ2-7	TGCGCCAGCAGCCAAGTTCAGGCGTACGAGCAGTACTTC	CASSQVQAYEQYF
TRBV11-2	-	-	TRBJ2-2	TGTGCCAGCAGCTTGGGAGACACCGGGGAGCTGTTTTTT	CASSLGDTGELFF
TRBV5-5	-	TRBD2	TRBJ2-2	TGTGCCAGCAGCTTGGTAGGACTAGCGGGTCTCACCGGGGAGCTGTTTTTT	CASSLVGLAGLTGELFF
TRBV21-1	few	-	TRBJ2-3	TGTGCCATCACAGGGGGCGGGACAGATACGCAGTATTTT	CAITGGGTDTQYF
TRBV5-6	-	TRBD2	TRBJ2-7	TGTGCCAGCAGCTATATTAGCGGGGGACCCTACGAGCAGTACTTC	CASSYISGGPYEQYF
TRBV27	-	TRBD1	TRBJ1-2	TGTGCCAGCAGTTCCCCCGACAGGGGGCCCGGCTACACCTTC	CASSSPDRGPGYTF
TRBV27	-	TRBD2	TRBJ2-1	TGTGCCAGCAGGGCCGGGACTAACCGACGTCAAGGTGAGCAGTTCTTC	CASRAGTNRRQGEQFF
TRBV7-8	-	-	TRBJ2-3	TGTGCCAGCAGCTTGTTTCGGGAGCGGCAGTATTTT	CASSLFRERQYF
TRBV2	once	-	TRBJ2-3	TGTGCCACCCACCTACTAGCACAAGATACGCAGTATTTT	CATHLLAQDTQYF
TRBV9	-	-	TRBJ2-3	TGTGCCAGCAGCCCGCGAGGGCACGCCAGCACAGATACGCAGTATTTT	CASSPRGHASTDTQYF
TRBV30	-	-	TRBJ1-2	TGTGCCGGGATCCCCCGCGGGATCCCTAACTATGGCTACACCTTC	CAGIPRGIPNYGYTF
TRBV5-6	few	TRBD2	TRBJ2-4	TGTGCCAGCAGCCTCGAGACTAGCGGAAAAAACATTCAGTACTTC	CASSLETSGKNIQYF
TRBV5-4	-	TRBD1	TRBJ2-4	TGTGCCAGCAGCTTTTGGACAGGGGGCTTATCCAAAAACATTCAGTACTTC	CASSFWTGGLSKNIQYF
TRBV28	-	-	TRBJ1-3	TGTGCCAGCAGTTTATGGGAGTCAATAGGAGACACCATATATTTT	CASSLWESIGDTIYF
TRBV30	-	TRBD1	TRBJ2-2	TGTGCCTCCCGGACAGGGGGCCCTTTCACCGGGGAGCTGTTTTTT	CASRTGGPFTGELFF
TRBV14	few	TRBD1	TRBJ1-2	TGTGCCAGTAGGGACAGCCGTAACTATGGCTACACCTTC	CASRDSRNYGYTF
TRBV5-1	once	TRBD2	TRBJ2-5	TGCGCCAGCAGCTCCGGACTAGCGGGGGACCATTTGGTAGAGACCCAGTACTTC	CASSSGLAGDHLVETQYF
TRBV29-1	-	-	TRBJ1-5	TGCAGCGTTGCGGGGGAGTGGCGCCAGCCCCAGCATTTT	CSVAGEWRQPQHF
TRBV5-1	-	TRBD2	TRBJ2-5	TGCGCCAGCAGCAAAGGACTAGATACGGAGACCCAGTACTTC	CASSKGLDTETQYF
TRBV9	-	TRBD2	TRBJ2-1	TGTGCCAGCCAACTAGCGGGAGGATGGGGTGAGCAGTTCTTC	CASQLAGGWGEQFF